This TCR beta chain was documented in a study of early T cells in non-severe SARS-CoV-2 infection. About the study: Chains stayed unpaired after sequencing of bulk RNA from unsorted whole blood.

Germline V lookup: CDR1 SGHAT, CDR2 FQNNGV. The CDR3 is 16 amino acids. J was trimmed by 8 bases and V by 1 base; bases with no gene match: 7. Study findings and constraints: The VDJdb matching leaned toward anti-spike CD8 responses and overlooked private and CD4 specificities.

As to this clonotype: Its antigen is as yet unknown.

Unique molecular identifiers (one per individual cDNA molecule) were attached. MiXCR, applied by TCRdb to the 5' RACE reads, yields one record per CDR3 protein. The table includes over 60,000 distinct CDR3 sequences, around 10% detected once. The genes are TRBV11-2 and TRBJ2-1; 11 positions agree with TRBD2. Sample: whole blood, taken at baseline. This receptor was taken from an adult who was a healthcare worker with PCR-confirmed SARS-CoV-2 infection or an uninfected control (not recorded which). CDR3 DNA: TGTGCCAGCAGCTTAGCGGTTAGCGGGGGGGCCCATGAGCAGTTCTTC. Translated: CASSLAVSGGAHEQFF.